The TCR beta chain described here comes from a study of post-analysis software for immune sequencing data. Germline CDR1 SGHRS, CDR2 YFSETQ. The length of the CDR3 is 12 residues. Unique molecular identifiers were built into the TCR beta cDNA libraries. MiXCR, run by TCRdb on the PCR reads, gives a single entry per CDR3 protein. The repertoire holds around 440,000 distinct CDR3 sequences, with over 35% as singletons. In the case of this clonotype: Its antigen is as yet unknown.

Points from the study as a whole: Four to six TRBV segments appeared more often in patients than in controls, and TRBV5-6, TRBV5-1 and TRBV20-1 were among these.

The sequencing input was blood. The J gene is TRBJ2-5, the V gene TRBV5-1; no clear D gene. The DNA end lines up better with TRBJ2-7; the J call may be wrong. This receptor was identified in a girl aged 10-17 years with multiple sclerosis. The CDR3 spells CASSLENGEQYF. CDR3 bases: TGCGCCAGCAGCTTGGAAAATGGCGAGCAGTACTTC.